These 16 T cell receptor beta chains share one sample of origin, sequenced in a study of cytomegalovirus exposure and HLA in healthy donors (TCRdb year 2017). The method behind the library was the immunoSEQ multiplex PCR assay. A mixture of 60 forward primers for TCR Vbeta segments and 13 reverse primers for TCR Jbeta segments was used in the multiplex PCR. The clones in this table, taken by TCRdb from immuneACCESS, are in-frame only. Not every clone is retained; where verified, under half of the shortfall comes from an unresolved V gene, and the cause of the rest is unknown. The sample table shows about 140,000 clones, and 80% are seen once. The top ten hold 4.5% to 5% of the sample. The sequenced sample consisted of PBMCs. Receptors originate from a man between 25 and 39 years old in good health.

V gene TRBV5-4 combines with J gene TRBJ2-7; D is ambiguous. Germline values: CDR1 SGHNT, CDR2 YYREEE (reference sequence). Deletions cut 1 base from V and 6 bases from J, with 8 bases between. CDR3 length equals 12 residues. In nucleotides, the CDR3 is TGTGCCAGCAGCTTGAATGGAGCCGAGCAGTACTTC. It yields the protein CASSLNGAEQYF.

The CDR3 DNA follows: TGTGCCAGCAGTTCGGCTGACAGTCCAGTGGGGTCAGATACGCAGTATTTT. Encoded protein: CASSSADSPVGSDTQYF. The chain couples TRBV28 to TRBJ2-3, with D perhaps matching TRBD1 (5 bases). Trimming removed 4 bases from V and 4 bases from J, with 21 bases in between. The germline gives CDR1 MDHEN, CDR2 SYDVKM. The CDR3 spans 17 residues.

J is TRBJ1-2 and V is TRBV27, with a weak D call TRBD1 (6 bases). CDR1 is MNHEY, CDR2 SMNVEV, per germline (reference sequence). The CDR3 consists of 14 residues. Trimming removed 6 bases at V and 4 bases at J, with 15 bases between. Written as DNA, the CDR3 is TGTGCCAGCAGAAAACAGGGAAGCAGCTATGGCTACACCTTC. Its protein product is CASRKQGSSYGYTF.

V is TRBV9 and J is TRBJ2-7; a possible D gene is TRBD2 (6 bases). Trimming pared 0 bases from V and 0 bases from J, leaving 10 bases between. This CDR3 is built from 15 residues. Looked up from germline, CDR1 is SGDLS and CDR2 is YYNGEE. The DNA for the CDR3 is TGTGCCAGCAGCGTAGCTCTCGGGGGCTCCTACGAGCAGTACTTC. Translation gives CASSVALGGSYEQYF. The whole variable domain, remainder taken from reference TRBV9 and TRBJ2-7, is DSGVTQTPKHLITATGQRVTLRCSPRSGDLSVYWYQQSLDQGLQFLIQYYNGEERAKGNILERFSAQQFPDLHSELNLSSLELGDSALYFCASSVALGGSYEQYFGPGTRLTVT.

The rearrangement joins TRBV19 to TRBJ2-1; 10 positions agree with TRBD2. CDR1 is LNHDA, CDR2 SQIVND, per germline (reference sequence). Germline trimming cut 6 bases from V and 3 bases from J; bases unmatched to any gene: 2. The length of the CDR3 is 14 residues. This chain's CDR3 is CASRASGSYNEQFF. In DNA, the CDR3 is TGTGCCAGTAGGGCTAGCGGGAGCTACAATGAGCAGTTCTTC. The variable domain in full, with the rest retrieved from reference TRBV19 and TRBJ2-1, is DGGITQSPKYLFRKEGQNVTLSCEQNLNHDAMYWYRQDPGQGLRLIYYSQIVNDFQKGDIAEGYSVSREKKESFPLTVTSAQKNPTAFYLCASRASGSYNEQFFGPGTRLTVL.

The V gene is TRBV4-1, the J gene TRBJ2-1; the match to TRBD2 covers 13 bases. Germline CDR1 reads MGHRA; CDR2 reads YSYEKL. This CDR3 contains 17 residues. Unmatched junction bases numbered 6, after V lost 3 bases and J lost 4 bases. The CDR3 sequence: CASSHGGTSGTYNEQFF. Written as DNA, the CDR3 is TGCGCCAGCAGCCACGGAGGGACTAGCGGGACATACAATGAGCAGTTCTTC.

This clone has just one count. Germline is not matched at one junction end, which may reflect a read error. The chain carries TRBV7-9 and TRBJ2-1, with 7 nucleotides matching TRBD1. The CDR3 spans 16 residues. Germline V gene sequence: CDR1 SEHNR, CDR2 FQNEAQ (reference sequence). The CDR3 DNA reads TGTTCCAGCAGCTACCCACCGGGACAGATAAACAATGAGCAGTTCTTC. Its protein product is CSSSYPPGQINNEQFF.

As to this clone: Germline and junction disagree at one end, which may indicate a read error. The CDR3 bases are TGCAGTGCTCGAGAGTTTTCCGAGCAGTACTTC. Its translation is CSAREFSEQYF. The V call is TRBV20-1, the J call TRBJ2-5; D call uncertain. Gene TRBJ2-7 matches the end of the DNA better, so the J call may be wrong. CDR1 is DFQATT, CDR2 SNEGSKA, per germline (reference sequence). This CDR3 region has 11 residues.

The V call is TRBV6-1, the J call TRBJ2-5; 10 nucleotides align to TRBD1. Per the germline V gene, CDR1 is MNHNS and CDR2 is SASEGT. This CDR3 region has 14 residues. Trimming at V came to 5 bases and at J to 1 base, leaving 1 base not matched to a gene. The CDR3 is CASSRTGGQETQYF. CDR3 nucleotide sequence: TGTGCCAGCAGTAGGACAGGGGGCCAAGAGACCCAGTACTTC.

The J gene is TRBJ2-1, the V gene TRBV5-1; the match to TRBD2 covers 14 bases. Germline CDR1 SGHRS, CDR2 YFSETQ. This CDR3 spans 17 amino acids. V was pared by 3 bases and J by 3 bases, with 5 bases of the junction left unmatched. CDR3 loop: CASSSPGLAGVYNEQFF. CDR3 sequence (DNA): TGCGCCAGCAGCTCGCCGGGACTAGCGGGAGTCTACAATGAGCAGTTCTTC.

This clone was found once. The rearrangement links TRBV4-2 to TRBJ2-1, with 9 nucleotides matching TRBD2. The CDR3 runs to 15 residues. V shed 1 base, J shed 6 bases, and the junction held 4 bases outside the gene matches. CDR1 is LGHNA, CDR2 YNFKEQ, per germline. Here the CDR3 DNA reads TGTGCCAGCAGCCAAGTAGCGGGAGCGCTCAATGAGCAGTTCTTC. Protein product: CASSQVAGALNEQFF.

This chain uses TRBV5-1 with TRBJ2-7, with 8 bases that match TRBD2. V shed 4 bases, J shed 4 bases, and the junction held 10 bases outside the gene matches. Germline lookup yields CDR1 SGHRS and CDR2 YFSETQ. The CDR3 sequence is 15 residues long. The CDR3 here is CASSLGNSGVYEQYF. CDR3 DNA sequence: TGCGCCAGCAGCCTGGGGAATAGCGGGGTATACGAGCAGTACTTC. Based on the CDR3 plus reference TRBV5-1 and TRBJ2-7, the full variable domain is KAGVTQTPRYLIKTRGQQVTLSCSPISGHRSVSWYQQTPGQGLQFLFEYFSETQRNKGNFPGRFSGRQFSNSRSEMNVSTLELGDSALYLCASSLGNSGVYEQYFGPGTRLTVT.

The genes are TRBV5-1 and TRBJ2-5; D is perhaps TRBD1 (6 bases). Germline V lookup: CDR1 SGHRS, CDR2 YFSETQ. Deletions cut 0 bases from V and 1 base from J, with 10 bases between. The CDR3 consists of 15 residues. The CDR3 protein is CASSLGQGIQETQYF. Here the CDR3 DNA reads TGCGCCAGCAGCTTGGGCCAGGGGATCCAAGAGACCCAGTACTTC.

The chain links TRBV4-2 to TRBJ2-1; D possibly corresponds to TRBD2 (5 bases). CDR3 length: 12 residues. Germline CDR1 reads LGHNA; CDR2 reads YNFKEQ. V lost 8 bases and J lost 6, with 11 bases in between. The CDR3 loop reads CASGADRNEQFF. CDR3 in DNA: TGTGCCAGCGGAGCGGACCGCAATGAGCAGTTCTTC.

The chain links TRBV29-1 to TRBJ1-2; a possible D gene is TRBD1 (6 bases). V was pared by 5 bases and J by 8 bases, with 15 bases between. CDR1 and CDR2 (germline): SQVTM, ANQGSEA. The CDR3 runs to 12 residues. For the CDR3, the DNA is TGCAGCGTTTCGCAGGGGTCAGGAGGCTACACCTTC. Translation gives CSVSQGSGGYTF. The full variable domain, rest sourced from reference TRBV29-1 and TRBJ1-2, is SAVISQKPSRDICQRGTSLTIQCQVDSQVTMMFWYRQQPGQSLTLIATANQGSEATYESGFVIDKFPISRPNLTFSTLTVSNMSPEDSSIYLCSVSQGSGGYTFGSGTRLTVV.

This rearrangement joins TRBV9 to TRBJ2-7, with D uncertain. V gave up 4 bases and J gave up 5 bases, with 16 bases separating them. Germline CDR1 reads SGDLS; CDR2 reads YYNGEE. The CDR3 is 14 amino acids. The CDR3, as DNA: TGTGCCAGCAGCCCCTCCACTGGCAGGAACGAGCAGTACTTC. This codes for CASSPSTGRNEQYF.